These 7 T cell receptor beta chains share one sample of origin, sequenced in a study of PD-L1 blockade in urothelial cancer. Clones were read by immunoSEQ multiplex PCR, and TCRdb kept only the in-frame ones, dropping some. Found here are under 40,000 clones, around 90% of them singletons; the top ten hold roughly 8%. The sample was PBMCs, taken around atezolizumab (anti-PD-L1) treatment. The receptors were sampled from a man in his 70s with urothelial cancer.

This sequence joins TRBV5-4 and TRBJ2-1; TRBD2 might be the D (7 bases). Germline V gene lookup returns CDR1 SGHNT and CDR2 YYREEE (reference sequence). The CDR3 contains 15 residues. V lost 5 bases and J 5 bases, leaving 17 bases between the germline ends. This CDR3 reads CASRGGGSGNNEQFF. The DNA for the CDR3 is TGTGCCAGCAGGGGGGGCGGGAGTGGCAACAATGAGCAGTTCTTC.

The chain employs TRBV13 and TRBJ2-7; no clear D. Germline-derived CDR1 and CDR2 are PRHDT and FYEKMQ (reference sequence). The CDR3 spans 14 residues. Trimming pared 0 bases from V and 0 bases from J, leaving 6 bases between. CDR3 region: CASSLGAVSYEQYF. CDR3 nucleotides: TGTGCCAGCAGCTTAGGGGCGGTCTCCTACGAGCAGTACTTC.

CDR3: CASSVGSGRALDEQYF. The DNA for the CDR3 is TGTGCCAGCAGCGTAGGTAGCGGGAGGGCATTAGACGAGCAGTACTTC. V and J are TRBV9 and TRBJ2-7; 11 bases are shared with TRBD2. CDR1 and CDR2 (germline): SGDLS, YYNGEE. Trimming at V came to 0 bases and at J to 5 bases, leaving 7 bases not matched to a gene. The CDR3 totals 16 residues.

On this clone itself: Its ends do not fully match the called genes, so a read error is possible. The V call is TRBV5-1, the J call TRBJ2-7, with 8 bases matching TRBD2. The CDR3 is 13 residues long. The V gene's germline CDR1 is SGHRS and CDR2 YFSETQ. In DNA form, the CDR3 reads TGCGCCAGCATCGTCCCCGAACCCGGGACTAGAGACTTC. Encoded protein: CASIVPEPGTRDF.

This clone was observed a single time. The chain employs TRBV27 and TRBJ2-3; D ambiguous. V lost 2 bases, J lost 1 base, and 4 bases lay in between. The germline V gene encodes CDR1 MNHEY and CDR2 SMNVEV (reference sequence). The CDR3 runs to 13 residues. The CDR3 region has the DNA TGTGCCAGCAGTTTAAGAGGCACAGATACGCAGTATTTT. This gives the protein CASSLRGTDTQYF.

This chain uses TRBV19 with TRBJ1-3; D is possibly TRBD1 (6 bases). Trimming pared 1 base from V and 0 bases from J, leaving 10 bases between. Germline V CDR1 and CDR2: LNHDA, SQIVND (reference sequence). This CDR3 is built from 16 residues. The CDR3 sequence is CASSIGAGASGNTIYF. CDR3 sequence (DNA): TGTGCCAGTAGTATAGGGGCAGGGGCCTCTGGAAACACCATATATTTT.

The chain recombines TRBV11-2 with TRBJ2-3; TRBD2 matches at 15 bases. The junction had 10 bases not matched to a gene; V was cut back by 7 bases and J by 5 bases. Germline V lookup: CDR1 SGHAT, CDR2 FQNNGV. The length of the CDR3 is 17 residues. CDR3 sequence: CASTQAGTSGRLDTQYF. CDR3 nucleotides: TGTGCCAGCACCCAAGCCGGGACTAGCGGGAGGCTAGATACGCAGTATTTT.